The 22 T cell receptor beta chains listed next were all sequenced from one sample in a study of cytomegalovirus exposure and HLA in healthy donors. The PCR made use of 60 Vbeta and 13 Jbeta primers. Libraries were prepared by immunoSEQ multiplex PCR; TCRdb keeps only in-frame clonotypes and omits some of them. Of 150,000 to 200,000 clones detected, 80% appear once; the ten largest clones hold around 7%. Material for sequencing was PBMCs. These receptors were obtained from a man aged 25-45 years in good health and CMV-seropositive.

The chain has TRBV6-6 and TRBJ1-6, with D perhaps matching TRBD1 (6 bases). Per germline, CDR1 MNHNY and CDR2 SVGAGI (reference sequence). This CDR3 has 15 residues. V was shortened by 7 bases and J by 6 bases, with 16 bases between the two germline ends. This CDR3 is CASTPRGEPNSPLHF. DNA of the CDR3: TGTGCCAGCACTCCCAGGGGCGAACCTAATTCACCCCTCCACTTT.

This rearrangement joins TRBV30 to TRBJ1-2; TRBD1 matches 7 bases. The CDR3 runs to 15 residues. Germline V gene data show CDR1 as GTSNPN and CDR2 as SVGIG (reference sequence). The V gene end was trimmed by 3 bases and the J gene end by 1 base; junction bases not matched to a gene: 8. CDR3 sequence: CAWRLTGSLNYGYTF. DNA for the CDR3: TGTGCCTGGAGGTTGACAGGGTCTCTTAACTATGGCTACACCTTC.

The chain joins TRBV28 to TRBJ1-5; the D gene is possibly TRBD1 (5 bases). V lost 2 bases, J lost 3 bases, and 14 bases lay in between. The CDR3 consists of 16 residues. The germline V gene encodes CDR1 MDHEN and CDR2 SYDVKM. The CDR3 DNA sequence: TGTGCCAGCAGTTTACGGGCAGGGTCCCTCAATCAGCCCCAGCATTTT. This gives the protein CASSLRAGSLNQPQHF.

This sequence joins TRBV5-6 and TRBJ2-4; D ambiguous. The CDR3 is 14 residues long. Germline V gene data show CDR1 as SGHDT and CDR2 as YYEEEE. Trimming left V 1 base short and J 0 bases short, with 5 bases between. The CDR3 protein is CASSLLAAKNIQYF. The DNA of the CDR3 is TGTGCCAGCAGCTTGTTGGCAGCCAAAAACATTCAGTACTTC.

The chain links TRBV5-4 to TRBJ2-1; no clear D gene. Between the trimmed V and J ends, which lost 0 bases and 5 bases, there was a span of 6 bases. The CDR3 contains 13 residues. The germline V gene encodes CDR1 SGHNT and CDR2 YYREEE (reference sequence). The CDR3 sequence: CASSLEVDNEQFF. For the CDR3, the DNA is TGTGCCAGCAGCTTGGAAGTAGACAATGAGCAGTTCTTC.

The chain uses TRBV18 and TRBJ2-3, with 7 nucleotides matching TRBD1. The germline V gene has CDR1 KGHSH and CDR2 LQKENI. V lost 4 bases to trimming and J lost 1 base; unmatched junction nucleotides: 5. The CDR3 consists of 15 residues. The CDR3 spells CASSLDRERTDTQYF. Written as DNA, the CDR3 is TGTGCCAGCTCACTCGACAGGGAACGCACAGATACGCAGTATTTT.

In its sample, this clone was seen a few times. This chain links TRBV5-1 with TRBJ2-7; 9 bases agree with TRBD2. The germline CDR1 and CDR2 sequences are SGHRS and YFSETQ. The CDR3 spans 17 residues. The ends lost 4 bases at V and 2 bases at J; junction bases unmatched: 13. In DNA form, the CDR3 reads TGCGCCAGCAGCCTCTTTGCGGGAGGGCCGGAAACCTACGAGCAGTACTTC. Translated, it gives CASSLFAGGPETYEQYF.

The chain has TRBV18 and TRBJ2-7; 12 nucleotides line up with TRBD1. This CDR3 is 15 amino acids long. The J segment lost 5 bases and the V segment lost 2 bases, leaving 4 bases of the junction unmatched. CDR1 and CDR2 from the germline V gene are KGHSH and LQKENI. The CDR3 loop reads CASSPIGTGGHEQYF. The CDR3 DNA is TGTGCCAGCTCACCAATTGGGACAGGGGGCCACGAGCAGTACTTC.

This clone was seen more than once but under ten times. The rearrangement joins TRBV27 to TRBJ2-5, with D tentatively TRBD2 (6 bases). The CDR3 contains 13 residues. Deletions cut 5 bases from V and 1 base from J, with 8 bases between. Germline loops: CDR1 MNHEY, CDR2 SMNVEV (reference sequence). This CDR3 is CASSLGLQETQYF. The CDR3 DNA reads TGTGCCAGCAGTCTGGGACTCCAAGAGACCCAGTACTTC.

This clone was recorded only once. This chain connects TRBV2 to TRBJ2-1, with TRBD2 matching over 7 bases. The germline gives CDR1 SNHLY, CDR2 FYNNEI. The CDR3 is 12 residues long. V lost 8 bases and J lost 3; bases outside the gene matches: 1. CDR3 region: CASGTIYNEQFF. Here the CDR3 DNA reads TGTGCCAGCGGGACTATCTACAATGAGCAGTTCTTC.

The chain combines TRBV18 with TRBJ2-1; 8 nucleotides agree with TRBD2. Germline assignment: CDR1 KGHSH and CDR2 LQKENI. The CDR3 covers 13 residues. V lost 5 bases and J lost 5; bases outside the gene matches: 2. In DNA form, the CDR3 reads TGTGCCAGCTCAGCGGGACTAGACAATGAGCAGTTCTTC. Protein sequence: CASSAGLDNEQFF.

The rearrangement links TRBV27 to TRBJ1-1; tentative D call: TRBD1 (5 bases). The CDR3 runs 15 residues. CDR1 is MNHEY, CDR2 SMNVEV, per germline (reference sequence). V was clipped by 7 bases and J by 7 bases, with 22 bases between them. CDR3 in amino acids: CASNRRRGVGSEAFF. As DNA, the CDR3 is TGTGCCAGCAACCGACGGCGGGGGGTCGGGAGTGAAGCTTTCTTT.

The chain couples TRBV4-1 to TRBJ1-5; TRBD1 might be the D (5 bases). Germline CDR1 MGHRA, CDR2 YSYEKL. The ends were cut back, 2 bases at V and 4 bases at J, with 6 bases in the middle. CDR3 length equals 13 residues. CDR3 sequence reads: CASSQRGNQPQHF. The CDR3 nucleotides read TGCGCCAGCAGCCAACGGGGGAATCAGCCCCAGCATTTT.

In this sample, this clone turned up once. V is TRBV6-5 and J is TRBJ1-5; 9 bases are shared with TRBD1. This CDR3 is built from 15 residues. The germline gives CDR1 MNHEY, CDR2 SVGAGI. V lost 5 bases, J lost 2 bases, and 4 bases stayed unmatched. The CDR3, as DNA: TGTGCCAGCAGTGCCACAGGGGGCGGCAATCAGCCCCAGCATTTT. Translating gives CASSATGGGNQPQHF.

V is TRBV19 and J is TRBJ1-4; the match to TRBD1 covers 7 bases. The CDR3 contains 14 residues. Losses at the gene ends were 6 bases for V and 8 bases for J; bases not matched to a gene: 9. Germline assignment: CDR1 LNHDA and CDR2 SQIVND (reference sequence). CDR3 bases: TGTGCCAGTAGCCCGACAGGGTGGGGAGAAAAACTGTTTTTT. It specifies CASSPTGWGEKLFF. Using reference TRBV19 and TRBJ1-4 for the parts outside the CDR3, the full variable domain is DGGITQSPKYLFRKEGQNVTLSCEQNLNHDAMYWYRQDPGQGLRLIYYSQIVNDFQKGDIAEGYSVSREKKESFPLTVTSAQKNPTAFYLCASSPTGWGEKLFFGSGTQLSVL.

V and J are TRBV5-1 and TRBJ1-1; D perhaps matches TRBD1 (6 bases). This CDR3 has 14 amino acids. With 4 bases removed from V and 2 bases from J, the gap between germline ends came to 12 bases. CDR1 and CDR2 from the germline V gene are SGHRS and YFSETQ. The CDR3 loop reads CASSIGGTNTEAFF. CDR3 DNA: TGCGCCAGCAGCATTGGTGGGACAAACACTGAAGCTTTCTTT. Full variable domain (rest looked up from reference TRBV5-1 and TRBJ1-1): KAGVTQTPRYLIKTRGQQVTLSCSPISGHRSVSWYQQTPGQGLQFLFEYFSETQRNKGNFPGRFSGRQFSNSRSEMNVSTLELGDSALYLCASSIGGTNTEAFFGQGTRLTVV.

The sample holds a few counts of this clone. The chain couples TRBV6-1 to TRBJ1-4; 10 nucleotides agree with TRBD1. The ends lost 5 bases at V and 4 bases at J; junction bases unmatched: 4. The length of the CDR3 is 15 residues. The germline CDR1 and CDR2 sequences are MNHNS and SASEGT. The CDR3 here is CASSTWTGGNEKLFF. CDR3 coding DNA: TGTGCCAGCAGTACATGGACAGGGGGTAATGAAAAACTGTTTTTT.

This chain joins TRBV6-5 and TRBJ2-3; D is undetermined. Germline V gene lookup returns CDR1 MNHEY and CDR2 SVGAGI. Trimming cost V 0 bases and J 2 bases, with 9 bases left between them. The CDR3 is made up of 15 amino acids. The CDR3 spells CASSYSTHPTDTQYF. The CDR3 nucleotides read TGTGCCAGCAGTTACTCGACACACCCCACAGATACGCAGTATTTT.

This chain uses TRBV28 with TRBJ2-2, with 12 bases identical to TRBD2. This CDR3 has 18 residues. Germline values: CDR1 MDHEN, CDR2 SYDVKM. Losses at the gene ends were 3 bases for V and 3 bases for J; bases not matched to a gene: 8. This CDR3 is CASSFMRLAGVDTGELFF. CDR3 nucleotides: TGTGCCAGCAGTTTTATGAGACTAGCGGGAGTCGACACCGGGGAGCTGTTTTTT.

The CDR3 protein is CASSFVGGAYEQYF. The CDR3 DNA reads TGTGCCAGCAGCTTCGTGGGGGGAGCTTACGAGCAGTACTTC. The chain couples TRBV2 to TRBJ2-7; the D gene is possibly TRBD2 (6 bases). V was shortened by 6 bases and J by 4 bases, with 16 bases between the two germline ends. Germline values: CDR1 SNHLY, CDR2 FYNNEI. This CDR3 is 14 amino acids long.

CDR3 sequence reads: CASSSPGGTEAFF. The CDR3 DNA sequence: TGTGCCAGCAGCTCACCCGGGGGCACTGAAGCTTTCTTT. The chain couples TRBV27 to TRBJ1-1, with a possible D match to TRBD1 (5 bases). V shed 6 bases and J shed 4 bases, with 12 bases lying between them. There are 13 residues in the CDR3. The germline gives CDR1 MNHEY, CDR2 SMNVEV (reference sequence).

J is TRBJ2-2 and V is TRBV28, with no clear D. The CDR3 contains 14 residues. V lost 7 bases to trimming and J lost 0 bases, with 9 bases between them. CDR1 and CDR2 (germline): MDHEN, SYDVKM. DNA for the CDR3: TGTGCCAGCATTTTCGGTGCGAACACCGGGGAGCTGTTTTTT. This sequence encodes CASIFGANTGELFF.